The rows below give T cell receptor beta chains drawn from one sample of a study of blood T cell repertoires in COVID-19. Here immunoSEQ multiplex PCR was the method, and the copy in TCRdb shows in-frame clones only, minus some. The sample holds approximately 170,000 clones, around 84% seen once. The sequenced sample was PBMCs or T cells enriched from blood (not recorded which). These receptor sequences come from a woman aged 25 to 45 who had recovered from COVID-19. CDR3s include the opening cysteine and the closing phenylalanine or tryptophan. D genes are given only for firm matches. Clone size, where shown, is once, few, many, or a class for clones that have expanded.

clone size,J gene,V gene,D gene,CDR3 DNA,CDR3 protein
-,TRBJ2-1,TRBV5-6,-,TGTGCCAGCAGCCCCAAGGGGGACCCCACATACAATGAGCAGTTCTTC,CASSPKGDPTYNEQFF
once,TRBJ1-6,TRBV5-1,-,TGCGCCAGCAGCCCGGAAGGTTGGGCAGGACAAAATAATTCACCCCTCCACTTT,CASSPEGWAGQNNSPLHF
-,TRBJ2-3,TRBV11-2,-,TGTGCCAGCAGCTTCCGGGGGACTAGCACAGATACGCAGTATTTT,CASSFRGTSTDTQYF
-,TRBJ2-2,TRBV9,TRBD2,TGTGCCAGCAGCCTAGTAACTAGCGGGGGGAAGAACGGGGAGCTGTTTTTT,CASSLVTSGGKNGELFF
-,TRBJ2-1,TRBV29-1,TRBD1,TGCAGCGTTGAAGACTGGACAGGGTCCAATGAGCAGTTCTTC,CSVEDWTGSNEQFF
few,TRBJ2-5,TRBV15,-,TGTGCCACCAGCGGACTGACGGTCCGGGAGACCCAGTACTTC,CATSGLTVRETQYF
-,TRBJ2-3,TRBV25-1,-,TGTGCCAGCAGTGAACAGGGAGATACGCAGTATTTT,CASSEQGDTQYF
-,TRBJ2-2,TRBV11-2,-,TGTGCCAGCAGCTTAACCCCAGGGGTTGGCACCGGGGAGCTGTTTTTT,CASSLTPGVGTGELFF
-,TRBJ1-5,TRBV27,-,TGTGCCAGCAGTTTATCTCCCCTTAGCAATCAGCCCCAGCATTTT,CASSLSPLSNQPQHF
-,TRBJ2-1,TRBV19,TRBD2,TGTGCCAGTAAAGGGCCGGGGGGGGTCCGAGAGCAGTTCTTC,CASKGPGGVREQFF
-,TRBJ2-1,TRBV10-3,TRBD2,TGTGCCATCAGTGAGTCGGTCCCGAGACTAGCCCGGGGCAATGAGCAGTTCTTC,CAISESVPRLARGNEQFF
-,TRBJ1-5,TRBV28,-,TGTGCCAGCGGGGGCGGTCTTAGCAATCAGCCCCAGCATTTT,CASGGGLSNQPQHF
few,TRBJ1-1,TRBV19,-,TGTGCCAGTAGTATACCGGCGGGGAACACTGAAGCTTTCTTT,CASSIPAGNTEAFF
-,TRBJ2-5,TRBV6-5,TRBD2,TGTGCCAGCAGGTCACTAGCGGGGGGCACAACCCAGTACTTC,CASRSLAGGTTQYF
-,TRBJ1-1,TRBV10-3,-,TGTGCCATCAGTGAAACGGGGAACACTGAAGCTTTCTTT,CAISETGNTEAFF
-,TRBJ1-2,TRBV7-9,TRBD1,TGTGCCAGCAGCTTAACCCTTGCTCGGACAGGGCGGGGAGGCTACACCTTC,CASSLTLARTGRGGYTF